The present entry profiles one TCR beta chain with its context. This clone was counted between two and nine times. No antigen is known for it. A junction end diverges from the germline sequence, so it may reflect a read error. Library preparation used the immunoSEQ multiplex PCR assay. For the multiplex PCR, a mixture combining 60 forward primers for TCR Vbeta segments and 13 reverse primers for TCR Jbeta segments was used. The CDR3 region of rearranged TCR beta genes was amplified from genomic DNA with a multiplex PCR assay. Amplified TCR beta libraries were sequenced as 87-base-pair reads on the Illumina HiSeq System. Regarding the original processing steps: A later analysis tallied around 82 million unique TCR beta chains across the roughly 610 repertoires, and about 10 million of those chains were shared by two or more donors. Raw reads were error-corrected and collapsed into unique sequences by a nearest-neighbor algorithm in which closely related sequences were merged to remove PCR and sequencing errors. CDR3 sequences were aligned to IMGT reference sequences to assign V, D and J gene segments. Each retained sequence needed at least a six-nucleotide match to both a V gene segment and a J gene segment. Rearrangements were classified as productive when the CDR3 lacked stop codons and remained in frame with V and J, and all other rearrangements were classified as non-productive. CDR3 was defined according to IMGT convention as the region running from the second conserved V-encoded cysteine to the conserved J-encoded phenylalanine. In an earlier analysis of just under 600 of the donors, sequences lacking an unambiguous match to a single V gene segment were excluded. An earlier analysis of 587 of the donors called V segments functional above 56.7% productive rearrangements and segregating when the between-donor standard deviation exceeded 5%. A statistical classification framework was built for diagnosing cytomegalovirus status from the catalog of TCR beta chain sequences. In a later analysis, TCR nucleotide sequences were compared against IMGT/GENE-DB human TR gene sequences so that V and J genes could be assigned. A later analysis assigned CDR3 sequences and most-parsimonious VDJ recombination scenarios with the TCRdist pipeline. In a later analysis, every TCR beta chain was defined by the combination of its CDR3 amino acid sequence and its V-gene family, and reads without a unique V-gene family were dropped. To address suspected cross-contamination and a sequencing artifact, a later analysis removed 450 to 700 highly shared, low-generation-probability nucleotide sequences. A later analysis calculated a clonal expansion index for each public chain from normalized within-repertoire ranks of inferred template counts. Generation probabilities in a later analysis came from a VDJ recombination model fitted to out-of-frame rearrangements, and those results were checked against IGoR. In a later analysis, TCR-TCR, TCR-HLA and TCR-CMV co-occurrence was scored with hypergeometric tests, and a repertoire-size bias correction was applied to TCR pairs. A later analysis estimated false discovery rates by permuting HLA or CMV assignments 20 times. A later analysis grouped co-occurring TCRs with DBSCAN, adding TCRdist sequence similarity when clustering within HLA-allele-positive subsets. For co-occurrence clustering, repertoires with fewer than 30,000 or more than 120,000 public chains were excluded, along with 5 or 6 repertoires with anomalous nucleotide sharing. TCRdb holds this immuneACCESS table with in-frame rearrangements only. Some clones are missing; in checked studies, unresolved V genes explain under half, and the rest has no known cause. D and trimming come from the DNA, and the V and J calls and clone size come from that table. Across this sample there are about 240,000 clones, with 82% seen only once. Around 5.4% of the sample lies in the top ten.

The record originates from a study of cytomegalovirus exposure and HLA in healthy donors (dated by TCRdb to the late 2010s). With regard to the full study: An earlier analysis of some 600 of the donors reported 276 Gb of sequence data and 95 million to 120 million unique TCR beta sequences obtained from 150 million to 200 million T cells. An early release covering more than 500 HLA-typed donors comprised approximately 290 gigabases of sequencing data and 85 million or so unique TCR sequences. The genetic ancestry cluster associated with self-reported Caucasian donors included 81% of the 350 to 500 genotyped donors. The study was designed to test whether signatures of past pathogen exposure could be identified by cataloging public T cell receptors. The T cell repertoires of some 670 subjects were profiled by immunosequencing and related to cytomegalovirus serostatus. A separate validation cohort of 90 to 150 different subjects was used in addition to the roughly 640-subject first cohort. To predict cytomegalovirus infection status, the study brought together high-throughput TCR immunosequencing, statistical association of individual TCRs with disease status, and machine learning. To study patterns of TCR occurrence, a later analysis re-analyzed previously published TCR beta repertoires from around 660 donors and added high-resolution HLA genotyping. The later analysis used no new phenotypic data to find candidate immune exposures, relying instead on TCR beta sequences and their occurrence across donors. An earlier analysis of 500 to 650 of the donors applied high-throughput TCR beta sequencing to assess whether each TCR beta V gene segment acted as functional or pseudogenic. Donor age, sex, ethnicity and CMV serostatus were compiled alongside the repertoire data. In a later genetic analysis, genome-wide SNP genotypes for 398 of the 666 donors were used, and that subset was treated as a discovery cohort. Every discovery cohort repertoire had been produced on one sequencing platform. HLA typing included class I and class II loci at four-digit resolution. Typing coverage differed by locus: A, B, C, DRB1 and DQB1 were typed in roughly 620-630 donors, DQA1 in 500 to 550, DPA1 in around 610, and DPB1 in 400 to 490. About five DR-DQ haplotypes were treated as single units for association and clustering because of strong linkage in the cohort. Among roughly 370 genotyped donors of the cohort, an average of approximately 240,000 unique TCR beta nucleotide sequences were sequenced per donor, approximately 20% of them non-productive. The investigation overall reported the following: The study listed 164 TCR beta chains as associated with cytomegalovirus. Most TCR sequences were observed very rarely across donors, whereas some public TCRs were present in many individuals. In an earlier analysis of 587 of the donors, most TCR beta V segments were observed in productive rearrangements about 87% or about 30% of the time, broadly matching IMGT annotations. A few of the identified cytomegalovirus-associated TCR beta chains were confirmed in vitro to be specific for cytomegalovirus antigens. The cohort was sequenced for TCR beta chains only, and without alpha or paired-chain data the features that could be detected were limited. According to a later analysis, most CMV-associated TCR beta chains appeared to be HLA-restricted, and the HLA associations seemed to be driven largely by CMV exposure. A further reported finding was that TCR beta sequences accurately predicted the HLA-A and HLA-B alleles for most subjects in the first cohort. Linkage disequilibrium might explain the correlated functional status among segregating V segments, but an unknown experimental factor could not be excluded. In a later genetic analysis, a missense DCLRE1C variant was associated with V-gene and J-gene trimming of TCR beta chains, and the association was replicated in an independent cohort. A group of highly shared sequence variants was considered likely to be a technical artifact of the sequencing pipeline. Because HLA typing was unavailable for some donors at each locus, only the typed subset was used in association tests. Because the 87-base-pair reads could not distinguish some IMGT-functional V segments, including TRBV6-2 and TRBV6-3, those segments were excluded. A later analysis found that HLA-associated TCR beta chains were more clonally expanded and had lower generation probabilities than equally common non-associated chains. The authors suggested that the approach could potentially be generalized to other disease states and immunological phenotypes. Strong co-occurrence of HLA alleles, especially DR and DQ, made assigning TCR associations to individual alleles difficult. Because counts were too low, about 15 rarely observed V segments, including chromosome 9 orphons, were left out of the earlier analysis of a few hundred of the donors. The only immune exposure information available for the cohort was CMV serostatus. In a later analysis, several top co-occurrence clusters were reported to appear linked to parvovirus B19, influenza, CMV and Epstein-Barr virus. Compared with the roughly 700-donor mean, donors in an Asian-associated ancestry cluster had fewer N-insertions in productive TCRs, according to a later genetic analysis. The classifier was reported to diagnose cytomegalovirus status with high specificity and sensitivity in both the original cohort and the validation cohort. In a later analysis, the rate of TCR association differed among HLA loci, with DRB1 alleles having the most associated TCRs and HLA-C alleles having the fewest. A later analysis associated some 17,000 TCR beta sequences with specific HLA alleles at a false discovery rate of 0.05. Roughly uniform sequencing depth across donors was assumed in presence/absence analyses, although this assumption may not hold.

In total, just over 650 healthy bone marrow donors made up the cohort. All cohort members were sampled while nominally healthy, although unrecorded immune exposures were likely present. The donor was CMV seropositive and was included in the group of some 290 seropositive cohort members. A peripheral blood sample was collected from each donor, and TCR beta sequencing was performed on peripheral blood mononuclear cells. Genomic DNA was extracted from the blood cell samples with the Qiagen DNeasy Blood Extraction Kit. The CDR3 numbers 13 residues from cysteine through phenylalanine. Only the CDR3 part of the read is kept: 39 bases, read in frame from the first base. CDR1 SSHAT and CDR2 FNYEAQ are derived from the germline V gene (reference sequence).

In this chain, TRBV7-7 is recombined with TRBJ2-3, with the D gene too uncertain to name. Sequencing used PBMCs. The receptor was isolated from a woman in her thirties or forties in good health and CMV-seropositive. The CDR3 corresponds to CASSLAVLDTQYF. The DNA sequence reads TGTGCTAGCAGCTTAGCCGTCTTAGATACGCAGTATTTT. Reference TRBV7-7 and TRBJ2-3 proteins supply the regions before and after the CDR3; the full variable domain is: GAGVSQSPRYKVTKRGQDVTLRCDPISSHATLYWYQQALGQGPEFLTYFNYEAQPDKSGLPSDRFSAERPEGSISTLTIQRTEQRDSAMYRCASSLAVLDTQYFGPGTRLTVL.